Below, 13 T cell receptor beta chains from the same sample are listed, as sequenced in a study of STAT5B mutations in CD4+ large granular lymphocyte leukemia. Here immunoSEQ multiplex PCR was the method, and the copy in TCRdb shows in-frame clones only, minus some. The data contain 40,000 to 50,000 clones, roughly 80% of them singletons. Input material: CD4+ T cells from blood buffy coats. These receptors were collected from a human donor in good health.

V gene TRBV11-3 combines with J gene TRBJ2-2; 8 nucleotides align to TRBD1. The CDR3 loop spans 14 amino acids. V lost 5 bases to trimming and J lost 4 bases; unmatched junction nucleotides: 3. The V gene's germline CDR1 is SGHNT and CDR2 YENEEA. CDR3 sequence: CASSRTGITGELFF. The CDR3 nucleotides are TGTGCCAGCAGCCGGACAGGGATCACCGGGGAGCTGTTTTTT.

The chain is built from TRBV18 and TRBJ1-2; D is possibly TRBD1 (5 bases). The CDR3 extends over 15 amino acids. Germline-derived CDR1 and CDR2 are KGHSH and LQKENI. Trimming removed 4 bases at V and 4 bases at J, with 16 bases between. The CDR3 is CASSHFRDFGYGYTF. CDR3 bases: TGTGCCAGCTCACATTTCAGGGACTTTGGCTATGGCTACACCTTC.

This rearrangement joins TRBV4-2 to TRBJ2-1; the match to TRBD2 covers 12 bases. Germline lookup yields CDR1 LGHNA and CDR2 YNFKEQ. V trimming: 0 bases; J trimming: 2 bases; junction bases outside the gene matches: 2. The CDR3 has 17 amino acids. DNA for the CDR3: TGTGCCAGCAGCCAAGATCTAGCGGGGGGGGCCTACAATGAGCAGTTCTTC. Its protein product is CASSQDLAGGAYNEQFF.

This clone is medium-sized (0.01 to 0.1%) in the sample. The rearrangement links TRBV7-7 to TRBJ2-7; TRBD1 might be the D (6 bases). The germline gives CDR1 SSHAT, CDR2 FNYEAQ (reference sequence). The CDR3 has 14 amino acids. Trimming removed 1 base at V and 6 bases at J, with 13 bases between. Here the CDR3 reads CASSLGQGLGEQYF. CDR3 DNA: TGTGCCAGCAGCTTAGGTCAGGGGTTAGGCGAGCAGTACTTC.

The chain is built from TRBV5-1 and TRBJ2-7; either TRBD1 or TRBD2 may fit D (5 bases each). CDR1 and CDR2 from the germline V gene are SGHRS and YFSETQ. The CDR3 is 12 amino acids. Trimming stripped 4 bases from V and 4 bases from J, with 9 bases between. The CDR3 reads CASSRDRYEQYF. CDR3 nucleotide sequence: TGCGCCAGCAGCAGGGACCGTTACGAGCAGTACTTC.

The chain couples TRBV10-3 to TRBJ2-5, with 7 bases fitting TRBD2. Germline assignment: CDR1 ENHRY and CDR2 SYGVKD. V was pared by 0 bases and J by 10 bases, with 5 bases of the junction left unmatched. There are 13 residues in the CDR3. The CDR3 coding sequence is TGTGCCATCAGTGAGTCGGTCCGGGACTACCAGTACTTC. Translating gives CAISESVRDYQYF.

This clone was picked up one time. The rearrangement joins TRBV5-1 to TRBJ2-5, with 9 bases identical to TRBD1. V dropped 0 bases and J dropped 5; count of bases not matched to a gene: 5. The CDR3 covers 15 residues. Looked up from germline, CDR1 is SGHRS and CDR2 is YFSETQ. The DNA for the CDR3 is TGCGCCAGCAGCTTGGACAGGGGGCTGGGGGAGACCCAGTACTTC. It specifies CASSLDRGLGETQYF.

The chain is built from TRBV2 and TRBJ2-1; 7 nucleotides line up with TRBD2. From germline, CDR1 is SNHLY and CDR2 FYNNEI. This CDR3 has 15 residues. With 5 bases clipped from V and 1 base from J, the junction kept 5 bases outside the gene matches. Here the CDR3 reads CASSFAGVSYNEQFF. The CDR3 DNA reads TGTGCCAGCAGTTTCGCGGGAGTATCCTACAATGAGCAGTTCTTC.

The chain is built from TRBV7-8 and TRBJ1-2; D gene unclear. The CDR3 has 12 residues. The germline gives CDR1 SGHVS, CDR2 FQNEAQ. V lost 0 bases to trimming and J lost 9 bases, with 8 bases between them. The CDR3 coding sequence is TGTGCCAGCAGCTTAGCGGGTTGGAGCTACACCTTC. This translates into CASSLAGWSYTF.

A single count supports this clone. This chain connects TRBV4-2 to TRBJ2-7; TRBD1 aligns across 7 bases. V lost 0 bases and J lost 0; bases outside the gene matches: 14. The germline CDR1 and CDR2 sequences are LGHNA and YNFKEQ. The CDR3 contains 19 residues. This CDR3 reads CASSQDGFTGTASSYEQYF. The DNA of the CDR3 is TGTGCCAGCAGCCAAGATGGGTTTACCGGGACAGCAAGCTCCTACGAGCAGTACTTC.

In this sample, this clone turned up once. The chain is built from TRBV7-9 and TRBJ1-1, with D possibly being TRBD1 (6 bases). CDR1 is SEHNR and CDR2 is FQNEAQ in the germline V gene (reference sequence). Trimming removed 5 bases at V and 4 bases at J, with 20 bases between. The CDR3 sequence is 16 residues long. CDR3 loop: CASSPRTVLGGTEAFF. DNA of the CDR3: TGTGCCAGCAGCCCACGGACAGTTCTTGGGGGCACTGAAGCTTTCTTT. Filled out from reference TRBV7-9 and TRBJ1-1, the complete variable domain reads DTGVSQNPRHKITKRGQNVTFRCDPISEHNRLYWYRQTLGQGPEFLTYFQNEAQLEKSRLLSDRFSAERPKGSFSTLEIQRTEQGDSAMYLCASSPRTVLGGTEAFFGQGTRLTVV.

The CDR3 reads CASSQAKTGAYEQYF. CDR3 nucleotides: TGCGCCAGCAGCCAAGCCAAGACAGGGGCCTACGAGCAGTACTTC. The rearrangement links TRBV4-1 to TRBJ2-7; 8 positions match TRBD1. V was pared by 1 base and J by 2 bases, with 4 bases of the junction left unmatched. The germline V gene has CDR1 MGHRA and CDR2 YSYEKL. CDR3 length: 15 amino acids.

The CDR3 region has the DNA TGCGCCAGCAGTCGTAGCGGGGGTGACACCGGGGAGCTGTTTTTT. Protein: CASSRSGGDTGELFF. The V and J genes are TRBV5-1 and TRBJ2-2; TRBD2 agrees at 9 bases. The CDR3 has 15 amino acids. CDR1 is SGHRS, CDR2 YFSETQ, per germline. V dropped 5 bases and J dropped 3; count of bases not matched to a gene: 5. Variable domain in full (rest from reference TRBV5-1 and TRBJ2-2): KAGVTQTPRYLIKTRGQQVTLSCSPISGHRSVSWYQQTPGQGLQFLFEYFSETQRNKGNFPGRFSGRQFSNSRSEMNVSTLELGDSALYLCASSRSGGDTGELFFGEGSRLTVL.